One and the same sample provided the 26 T cell receptor beta chains below, sequenced in a study of T cell responses to AZD1222 COVID-19 vaccine. Libraries were prepared by immunoSEQ multiplex PCR; TCRdb keeps only in-frame clonotypes and omits some of them. Of around 150,000 clones in the sample, approximately 90% were seen once. The source material was peripheral blood, sampled on day 0 of AZD1222 vaccination. The receptors were gathered from an adult in good health.

Of note for this clone: This sample also contains other DNA sequences that code for the same CDR3. The V and J genes are TRBV27 and TRBJ2-5; TRBD1 matches 7 bases. This CDR3 has 13 residues. V dropped 4 bases and J dropped 3; count of bases not matched to a gene: 2. Germline V CDR1 and CDR2: MNHEY, SMNVEV (reference sequence). The CDR3, as DNA: TGTGCCAGCAGTTCGGGGACAGAAGAGACCCAGTACTTC. Protein product: CASSSGTEETQYF.

The chain carries TRBV9 and TRBJ2-1; 10 bases line up with TRBD2. CDR1 is SGDLS, CDR2 YYNGEE, per germline. V shed 4 bases and J 5 bases; nucleotides not matched to a gene: 9. The CDR3 consists of 16 residues. This chain's CDR3 is CASSLWTSGGHNEQFF. The CDR3 bases are TGTGCCAGCAGCCTTTGGACTAGCGGAGGACACAATGAGCAGTTCTTC.

V usage is TRBV5-4 and J usage is TRBJ2-5; D gene uncertain. From germline, CDR1 is SGHNT and CDR2 YYREEE (reference sequence). The V end was cut by 3 bases, the J end by 2 bases, with 11 bases between. This CDR3 region has 14 residues. In DNA, the CDR3 is TGTGCCAGCAGCTACGGACGGAGACAAGAGACCCAGTACTTC. The encoded protein is CASSYGRRQETQYF.

V and J are TRBV28 and TRBJ2-2; unclear D gene. V lost 3 bases and J lost 0, with 14 bases in between. The CDR3 is made up of 17 amino acids. The germline V gene encodes CDR1 MDHEN and CDR2 SYDVKM. The CDR3 reads CASSLSLGATNTGELFF. The CDR3 coding sequence is TGTGCCAGCAGTTTGAGTCTCGGAGCGACGAACACCGGGGAGCTGTTTTTT.

The chain is built from TRBV3-1 (or the pseudogene TRBV3-2) and TRBJ2-2; 10 bases agree with TRBD2. CDR3 length: 16 residues. The V and J ends lost 2 bases and 1 base, in that order; junction bases with no gene match: 1. Germline assignment: CDR1 LGHDT and CDR2 YNNKEL (reference sequence). The CDR3 spells CASSQRTSGNTGELFF. CDR3 coding DNA: TGTGCCAGCAGCCAAAGGACTAGCGGGAACACCGGGGAGCTGTTTTTT.

The chain couples TRBV7-3 to TRBJ1-1, with TRBD1 as a possible D gene (5 bases). In germline, CDR1 is SGHTA, CDR2 FQGTGA. The ends were cut back, 1 base at V and 0 bases at J, with 12 bases in the middle. This CDR3 has 16 amino acids. The CDR3 sequence: CASSLKAGPMNTEAFF. CDR3 DNA: TGTGCCAGCAGCTTAAAGGCAGGGCCGATGAACACTGAAGCTTTCTTT. Variable domain in full (rest from reference TRBV7-3 and TRBJ1-1): GAGVSQTPSNKVTEKGKYVELRCDPISGHTALYWYRQSLGQGPEFLIYFQGTGAADDSGLPNDRFFAVRPEGSVSTLKIQRTERGDSAVYLCASSLKAGPMNTEAFFGQGTRLTVV.

The chain combines TRBV6-1 with TRBJ2-1; D call uncertain. CDR3 length equals 17 residues. Germline V gene sequence: CDR1 MNHNS, CDR2 SASEGT. Trimming took off 2 bases at V and 0 bases at J, with 14 bases between the two ends. The CDR3 spells CASSETVYWSSYNEQFF. Here the CDR3 DNA reads TGTGCCAGCAGTGAAACCGTCTACTGGAGCTCCTACAATGAGCAGTTCTTC.

This sequence joins TRBV7-8 and TRBJ2-7, with 8 bases that match TRBD1. V gave up 3 bases and J gave up 2 bases; unmatched junction bases: 6. Germline assignment: CDR1 SGHVS and CDR2 FQNEAQ. This CDR3 has 15 amino acids. The DNA for the CDR3 is TGTGCCAGCAGCTTCGGGACAGGAGGGACCTACGAGCAGTACTTC. This codes for CASSFGTGGTYEQYF. The full variable domain, rest sourced from reference TRBV7-8 and TRBJ2-7, is GAGVSQSPRYKVAKRGQDVALRCDPISGHVSLFWYQQALGQGPEFLTYFQNEAQLDKSGLPSDRFFAERPEGSVSTLKIQRTQQEDSAVYLCASSFGTGGTYEQYFGPGTRLTVT.

The chain recombines TRBV29-1 with TRBJ2-3; the D is unclear. V was pared by 6 bases and J by 0 bases, with 13 bases between. Germline CDR1 reads SQVTM; CDR2 reads ANQGSEA. The CDR3 runs 14 residues. The CDR3 DNA reads TGCAGCGTCTACAGCGCTTTTAGCACAGATACGCAGTATTTT. Translating it yields CSVYSAFSTDTQYF.

This clone was detected only once. The chain employs TRBV20-1 and TRBJ2-5; perhaps D is TRBD1 or TRBD2 (5 bases each). Between the trimmed V and J ends, which lost 5 bases and 5 bases, there was a span of 9 bases. Germline V gene sequence: CDR1 DFQATT, CDR2 SNEGSKA (reference sequence). This CDR3 has 11 amino acids. The CDR3 loop is CSARWGETQYF. The CDR3 nucleotides are TGCAGTGCTCGTTGGGGGGAGACCCAGTACTTC.

CDR3 in amino acids: CASSQEEAAVNEQFF. The DNA of the CDR3 is TGCGCCAGCAGCCAAGAAGAGGCGGCCGTAAATGAGCAGTTCTTC. V is TRBV4-1 and J is TRBJ2-1, with D hard to call. Germline assignment: CDR1 MGHRA and CDR2 YSYEKL. This CDR3 has 15 amino acids. V was cut by 0 bases and J by 7 bases, with 13 bases left in between.

The DNA for the CDR3 is TGTGCCAGCAGCAAAATTTGGTGGGCAGAATTTTACAATGAGCAGTTCTTC. Its translation: CASSKIWWAEFYNEQFF. The chain couples TRBV21-1 to TRBJ2-1; the listed D gene, TRBD1, was not tested against the DNA. TRBV21-1 is flagged as a pseudogene. The CDR3 consists of 17 residues.

The chain uses TRBV7-2 and TRBJ1-5; 8 nucleotides agree with TRBD1. The germline V gene encodes CDR1 SGHTA and CDR2 FQGNSA. The CDR3 is made up of 16 amino acids. V shed 5 bases, J shed 4 bases, and the junction held 10 bases outside the gene matches. CDR3 DNA: TGTGCCAGCAGCCAGGGTACAGGGGGAAATAATCAGCCCCAGCATTTT. It translates to CASSQGTGGNNQPQHF.

The CDR3 nucleotides are TGTGCCAGCAGCCCGAGGGGGCGGCAGCCCCAGCATTTT. Its protein is CASSPRGRQPQHF. V usage is TRBV7-2 and J usage is TRBJ1-5, with TRBD1 matching 7 bases. CDR1 SGHTA and CDR2 FQGNSA come from the germline V gene. The V gene end was trimmed by 5 bases and the J gene end by 7 bases; junction bases not matched to a gene: 5. The CDR3 contains 13 residues.

The chain recombines TRBV7-9 with TRBJ1-1; possible D gene TRBD1, 6 bases. Trimming removed 9 bases from V and 3 bases from J, with 20 bases in between. This CDR3 has 15 amino acids. CDR1 is SEHNR and CDR2 is FQNEAQ in the germline V gene (reference sequence). The CDR3 reads CARGGQPRGDTEAFF. The CDR3 DNA sequence: TGTGCCAGGGGAGGACAACCGAGGGGGGACACTGAAGCTTTCTTT.

A single count supports this clone. The chain combines TRBV7-9 with TRBJ2-3, with D unresolved. From germline, CDR1 is SEHNR and CDR2 FQNEAQ (reference sequence). V was shortened by 1 base and J by 7 bases, with 12 bases between the two germline ends. The CDR3 length is 14 residues. CDR3 nucleotides: TGTGCCAGCAGCTTAGATCCCGCTCAGAATACGCAGTATTTT. It encodes CASSLDPAQNTQYF.

The genes are TRBV10-2 and TRBJ2-7; 10 bases are a match to TRBD2. TRBJ2-5 explains the end of the DNA better; the J call may be wrong. Germline loops: CDR1 WSHSY, CDR2 SAAADI. The CDR3 extends over 15 amino acids. The CDR3 region has the DNA TGCGCCAGCAGTGAAGGGCTAGCGGGAGCAGAGACCCAGTACTTC. Its translation: CASSEGLAGAETQYF.

The chain carries TRBV28 and TRBJ2-3, with D perhaps matching TRBD1 or TRBD2 (5 bases each). V lost 7 bases and J lost 4, with 27 bases in between. The germline V gene encodes CDR1 MDHEN and CDR2 SYDVKM. CDR3 length: 18 amino acids. The CDR3 nucleotides read TGTGCCAGCACCTCTACCGGCCACGGGGCCTGGGATCCAGATACGCAGTATTTT. Translating gives CASTSTGHGAWDPDTQYF.

This clone has a single count. The chain uses TRBV4-3 and TRBJ2-1, with D hard to call. The CDR3 has 14 residues. V was pared by 2 bases and J by 8 bases, with 13 bases between. Germline V CDR1 and CDR2: LGHNA, YSLEER. Here the CDR3 reads CASSQYFGEDEQFF. The DNA of the CDR3 is TGCGCCAGCAGCCAATATTTCGGCGAGGATGAGCAGTTCTTC.

This chain links TRBV5-4 with TRBJ2-1; 9 positions agree with TRBD2. The CDR3 is 17 residues long. The trim removed 4 bases at V and 0 bases at J, leaving 8 bases unmatched. Germline CDR1 and CDR2: SGHNT and YYREEE (reference sequence). The CDR3 DNA follows: TGTGCCAGCAGCGCCTCTAGCGGGGCGAGCTCCTACAATGAGCAGTTCTTC. Amino acid sequence: CASSASSGASSYNEQFF.

The CDR3 bases are TGTGCCAGCAGTTTACAGGGACAGGGCACTGAAGCTTTCTTT. Its translation is CASSLQGQGTEAFF. The chain combines TRBV6-5 with TRBJ1-1; TRBD1 aligns across 9 bases. The CDR3 is 14 residues long. Trimming cost V 4 bases and J 4 bases; bases outside gene matches: 4. Per the germline V gene, CDR1 is MNHEY and CDR2 is SVGAGI.

The chain combines TRBV5-5 with TRBJ2-5; D not resolved. This CDR3 region has 15 residues. Germline V gene sequence: CDR1 SGHKS, CDR2 YYEKEE (reference sequence). The V end lost 4 bases, the J end lost 1 base, and 14 bases lay between the germline ends. CDR3 nucleotides: TGTGCCAGCAGCCACCTGGGCAGTTCCCAAGAGACCCAGTACTTC. This encodes CASSHLGSSQETQYF.

This chain joins TRBV18 and TRBJ2-6; D tentatively reads TRBD1 or TRBD2 (5 bases each). V lost 3 bases and J 4 bases, leaving 19 bases between the germline ends. CDR1 KGHSH and CDR2 LQKENI come from the germline V gene. The CDR3 extends over 18 amino acids. The CDR3 coding sequence is TGTGCCAGCTCACCTGGGACGGGGAGACGTCTAGGGGCCAACGTCCTGACTTTC. It encodes CASSPGTGRRLGANVLTF.

The chain recombines TRBV28 with TRBJ1-5; D gene unclear. Germline loops: CDR1 MDHEN, CDR2 SYDVKM. The CDR3 totals 15 residues. V was pared by 3 bases and J by 4 bases, with 13 bases between. CDR3 in amino acids: CASSLGGSTNQPQHF. The DNA of the CDR3 is TGTGCCAGCAGTTTGGGCGGGTCTACTAATCAGCCCCAGCATTTT.

The table lists this clone with a count of one. This chain joins TRBV9 and TRBJ2-1, with 11 bases identical to TRBD2. The CDR3 contains 16 residues. CDR1 is SGDLS, CDR2 YYNGEE, per germline. J lost 7 bases, V lost 4 bases, and 10 bases had no gene match. The CDR3 region is CASSPKGVAGGNEQFF. In DNA, the CDR3 is TGTGCCAGCAGCCCCAAGGGAGTAGCGGGAGGGAATGAGCAGTTCTTC.

V and J are TRBV7-2 and TRBJ2-2; 9 nucleotides line up with TRBD2. There are 14 residues in the CDR3. The V segment lost 0 bases and the J segment 13 bases; nucleotides outside the gene matches: 6. CDR1 and CDR2 (germline): SGHTA, FQGNSA. DNA for the CDR3: TGTGCCAGCAGCTTAGCTCTAGCGGGACAAGGGCTGTTTTTT. This codes for CASSLALAGQGLFF.